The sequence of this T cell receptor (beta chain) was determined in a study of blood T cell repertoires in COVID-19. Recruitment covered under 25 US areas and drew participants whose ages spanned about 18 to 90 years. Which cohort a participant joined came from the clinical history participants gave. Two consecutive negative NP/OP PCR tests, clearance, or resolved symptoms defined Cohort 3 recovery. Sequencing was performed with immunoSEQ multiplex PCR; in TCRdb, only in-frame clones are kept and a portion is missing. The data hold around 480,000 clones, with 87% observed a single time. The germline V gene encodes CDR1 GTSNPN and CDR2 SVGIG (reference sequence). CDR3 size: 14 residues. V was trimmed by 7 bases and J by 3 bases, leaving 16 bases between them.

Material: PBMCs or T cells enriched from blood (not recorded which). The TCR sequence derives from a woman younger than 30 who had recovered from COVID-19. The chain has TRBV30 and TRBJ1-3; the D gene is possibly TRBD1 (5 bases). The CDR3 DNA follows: TGTGCCTTTAAATCTGGGGGGGTTGGAAACACCATATATTTT. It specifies CAFKSGGVGNTIYF.